This T cell receptor (beta chain) was captured in a study of human T cells and chemical hapten exposure listed by TCRdb under 2021. Regarding the complete study: For sensitization, 2% DPC in acetone was applied to a roughly 2 cm by roughly 2 cm area of upper inner arm skin. Throughout the roughly 23-week study period, patients were also given weekly therapeutic DPC doses on the scalp. Patch testing on the upper back used Finn chambers containing 0.01% DPC, with scoring done after 6 days according to International Contact Dermatitis Research Group standards. Alopecia areata with under or over 50% scalp involvement, alopecia totalis and alopecia universalis were represented in the patient cohort, which was mostly female. The libraries were sequenced as a pool, and the TCR yield per sample differed mostly because of small variations in library volumes within the pool. The study tracked peripheral blood TCR repertoire changes in vivo during primary and secondary sensitization to the hapten diphenylcyclopropenone (DPC) in alopecia patients. Patient blood was sampled pre-sensitization (week 0) and at 2, 6 and about 24 weeks after DPC sensitization. Blood for TCR sequencing was provided by twenty-nine alopecia patients at one to four time points (pre-sensitization, 2, 6 and 24 weeks).

What the authors observed across the whole study: A positive correlation was found between the number of PT1 expanded TCRs and patch test score, with significance reached at thresholds 8, 16 and 32 but not 4. Alopecia, a presumed autoimmune disease, was present in all patients, so the immune response of the patients might differ from that of healthy individuals. After repeated subsampling, changes were observed in the strength of the expansion versus patch-test correlation and in the threshold at which the correlation became significant. Significantly more large CDR3 similarity clusters were formed by expanded TCRs than by pre-sensitization or healthy control sets, consistent with antigen-driven responses. DPC sensitization did not change how many TCRs were above 1 in 1000 frequency, and no evidence was found of alterations in global repertoire structure.

This clonotype has just a few counts. Its target antigen remains unknown. The record has no base qualities; no much larger clone is one base away. Including the terminal cysteine and phenylalanine, the CDR3 comprises 11 residues. Solely the CDR3 DNA is kept, with 33 bases framed from the first base. Cut back by 7 bases and 3 bases, the V and J ends lie 10 bases apart. In the germline V gene, CDR1 corresponds to SQVTM and CDR2 to ANQGSEA. Interpreted using the paper, the time point label stands for: patch test 3, about 24 weeks after DPC sensitization. The treatment or condition label for this specimen denotes: therapeutic diphenylcyclopropenone sensitization with weekly scalp DPC. Blood at each patch-test visit was drawn before the patch test was applied. To be eligible, patients had to be aged 18 to 70, diagnosed with alopecia and judged suitable for DPC therapy, while pregnant patients were excluded. Total RNA was extracted from unfractionated whole blood collected in Tempus Blood RNA tubes.

The library relied on RACE. The reads were generated on a NextSeq 500. During library preparation, unique molecular identifiers were attached to individual cDNA molecules so that TCRs could be counted quantitatively and reproducibly. For every blood RNA sample, sequencing covered both the TCR alpha and TCR beta chains. Per the original workflow: A median of around 100,000 TCRs per sample was observed, with a range of 23,224 to 690,600. V, J and CDR3 annotation of the TCR reads was performed with the Decombinator software suite. For PS versus PT1 abundance plots, all samples were subsampled to the same number of TCRs (28,000). Expanded TCRs were defined as absent before sensitization and observed at least eight times at the 2-week time point. TCRdb itself trimmed the public reads at Q25 with fastp, ran MiXCR and retained productive beta chains. One record per CDR3 amino acid sequence lists the most common genes and DNA. The V and J calls were determined by TCRdb, not by the authors. The sample records 150,000 to 200,000 distinct CDR3 sequences, around a quarter of which are singletons. The top ten constitute 2.1% of the sample.

The source of this sequence is a young woman with alopecia areata. Some clones in this sample may be carry-over from other donors' samples. Recombination connected TRBV29-1 to TRBJ2-7; D gene: possibly TRBD1, on 5 matching bases. Specimen: whole blood, collected in connection with sensitization to the hapten diphenylcyclopropenone (DPC). Here the CDR3 is given as CSATVNYEQYF. The nucleotide sequence is given as TGCAGCGCGACAGTCAACTACGAGCAGTACTTC.